The 19 T cell receptor beta chains in this list originate from one sample, sequenced in a study of blood T cells in healthy people across ages. Combining a sample-barcoded 5' primer with a J-beta primer mix, a second PCR ran for roughly 6 to 12 cycles. TCRdb reprocessed the 5' RACE reads via MiXCR and lists one record per CDR3 protein. The sample lists 1.2 million to 1.5 million distinct CDR3 sequences, approximately 59% occurring once. Sequenced: blood. These receptor sequences come from a man aged 18-30 years in good health.

The chain uses TRBV20-1 and TRBJ2-4; 10 bases align to TRBD2. Germline trimming cut 6 bases from V and 13 bases from J; bases unmatched to any gene: 15. Per the germline V gene, CDR1 is DFQATT and CDR2 is SNEGSKA (reference sequence). The CDR3 contains 14 residues. CDR3: CSAPASGGYNEQYF. Written as DNA, the CDR3 is TGCAGTGCACCAGCTAGCGGGGGTTACAATGAGCAGTACTTC.

The chain joins TRBV9 to TRBJ2-3; TRBD1 agrees at 7 bases. V was clipped by 4 bases and J by 2 bases; unmatched bases: 7. The length of the CDR3 is 15 residues. Germline V gene lookup returns CDR1 SGDLS and CDR2 YYNGEE. The CDR3 spells CASSSRDRSTDTQYF. The CDR3 DNA follows: TGTGCCAGCAGCAGCCGGGACAGATCCACAGATACGCAGTATTTT.

Points on this clonotype: At one of its ends the junction is not consistent with the germline gene, which may arise from a read error. The J gene is TRBJ2-1, the V gene TRBV6-1, with D unresolved. This CDR3 contains 15 residues. Germline lookup yields CDR1 MNHNS and CDR2 SASEGT. The CDR3 DNA sequence: TGTGCCAGCAGCGAAGCCCCTCGCGTCTACAATGAGCAGTTCTTC. It yields the protein CASSEAPRVYNEQFF.

The chain joins TRBV6-2 or TRBV6-3 to TRBJ2-1; 10 positions match TRBD2. CDR3 length: 13 amino acids. Germline V gene lookup returns CDR1 MNHEY and CDR2 SVGEGT. V shed 6 bases, J shed 6 bases, and the junction held 2 bases outside the gene matches. CDR3 DNA sequence: TGTGCCAGCAGCTCTAGCGGGGGCAATGAGCAGTTCTTC. It specifies CASSSSGGNEQFF.

The rearrangement joins TRBV6-1 to TRBJ2-3; TRBD1 is a possible D gene (6 bases). Trimming removed 10 bases from V and 0 bases from J, with 11 bases in between. CDR1 MNHNS and CDR2 SASEGT come from the germline V gene. This CDR3 comprises 13 residues. The CDR3 nucleotides read TGTGCCACCAGGACAGCTAGCACAGATACGCAGTATTTT. It encodes CATRTASTDTQYF.

The genes are TRBV2 and TRBJ2-7; TRBD1 might be the D (5 bases). Germline V gene data show CDR1 as SNHLY and CDR2 as FYNNEI. The V gene lost 6 bases and the J gene lost 3 bases, with 15 bases spanning the gap. This CDR3 spans 14 amino acids. The CDR3 bases are TGTGCCAGCAGGGAGACTGGACATATCTACGAGCAGTACTTC. It specifies CASRETGHIYEQYF.

J is TRBJ2-3 and V is TRBV20-1; D call uncertain. CDR3 length equals 16 residues. Per germline, CDR1 DFQATT and CDR2 SNEGSKA (reference sequence). The V end was cut by 6 bases, the J end by 7 bases, with 26 bases between. DNA for the CDR3: TGCAGTGCCAACACTCGGCACAGCCACTCCGGAAATACGCAGTATTTT. This sequence encodes CSANTRHSHSGNTQYF.

The genes are TRBV4-1 and TRBJ2-1; the match to TRBD2 covers 10 bases. Losses at the gene ends were 0 bases for V and 7 bases for J; bases not matched to a gene: 6. The CDR3 is 16 amino acids. Looked up from germline, CDR1 is MGHRA and CDR2 is YSYEKL. The CDR3 region is CASSQEGRAGGNEQFF. The CDR3 DNA sequence: TGCGCCAGCAGCCAAGAAGGACGAGCGGGAGGGAATGAGCAGTTCTTC.

The V call is TRBV6-1, the J call TRBJ1-2; 9 positions agree with TRBD1. V lost 4 bases, J lost 7 bases, and 7 bases stayed unmatched. From germline, CDR1 is MNHNS and CDR2 SASEGT. CDR3 length: 14 residues. The CDR3 spells CASSAGGQGFGYTF. The DNA for the CDR3 is TGTGCCAGCAGTGCCGGCGGACAGGGGTTTGGCTACACCTTC.

This clonotype showed up just a few times. The CDR3 protein is CASSLRFASEQYF. The CDR3, as DNA: TGTGCCAGCAGCTTGCGGTTTGCAAGCGAGCAGTACTTC. The chain has TRBV5-6 and TRBJ2-7; D not resolved. The CDR3 is made up of 13 amino acids. The germline V and J ends were trimmed by 1 base and 6 bases, with 11 bases remaining between them. The germline gives CDR1 SGHDT, CDR2 YYEEEE.

This clonotype was picked up many times. The chain employs TRBV7-2 and TRBJ2-7, with TRBD1 matching over 9 bases. Losses at the gene ends were 8 bases for V and 1 base for J; bases not matched to a gene: 3. Germline V gene sequence: CDR1 SGHTA, CDR2 FQGNSA. CDR3 length equals 13 residues. CDR3 sequence reads: CASGDRASYEQYF. CDR3 DNA sequence: TGTGCCAGCGGGGACAGGGCTTCCTACGAGCAGTACTTC.

The chain is built from TRBV28 and TRBJ1-3, with D possibly TRBD1 on 6 matching bases. CDR3 length equals 13 residues. The germline CDR1 and CDR2 sequences are MDHEN and SYDVKM. Trimming took 11 bases from V and 0 from J, leaving 11 bases between them. The CDR3, as DNA: TGTGCCGCCGGGACAAACTCTGGAAACACCATATATTTT. It encodes CAAGTNSGNTIYF.

The V call is TRBV20-1, the J call TRBJ1-2, with D possibly being TRBD1 (6 bases). The V end lost 7 bases, the J end lost 3 bases, and 18 bases lay between the germline ends. CDR1 and CDR2 from the germline V gene are DFQATT and SNEGSKA (reference sequence). The CDR3 extends over 14 amino acids. This CDR3 is CSGPAFSGDYGYTF. In DNA, the CDR3 is TGCAGTGGCCCGGCTTTCTCAGGGGACTATGGCTACACCTTC.

In this sample, this clonotype turned up once. In DNA form, the CDR3 reads TGCGCCAGCAGCTGGCGGGGGGGGGCGTCCTACAATGAGCAGTTCTTC. It specifies CASSWRGGASYNEQFF. V is TRBV5-1 and J is TRBJ2-1; the match to TRBD2 covers 9 bases. The CDR3 spans 16 residues. J was trimmed by 1 base and V by 3 bases; bases with no gene match: 5. CDR1 and CDR2 (germline): SGHRS, YFSETQ. The full variable domain, rest sourced from reference TRBV5-1 and TRBJ2-1, is KAGVTQTPRYLIKTRGQQVTLSCSPISGHRSVSWYQQTPGQGLQFLFEYFSETQRNKGNFPGRFSGRQFSNSRSEMNVSTLELGDSALYLCASSWRGGASYNEQFFGPGTRLTVL.

This chain links TRBV29-1 with TRBJ1-1; D gene ambiguous. The germline V gene encodes CDR1 SQVTM and CDR2 ANQGSEA. The CDR3 is made up of 15 amino acids. Trimming cost V 2 bases and J 1 base, with 14 bases left between them. CDR3 DNA: TGCAGCGTTGAATACGCGGAGCGCCAGAACACTGAAGCTTTCTTT. Amino acid sequence: CSVEYAERQNTEAFF.

The rearrangement uses TRBV7-9 and TRBJ2-1, with D perhaps TRBD1 or TRBD2 (5 bases each). Looked up from germline, CDR1 is SEHNR and CDR2 is FQNEAQ (reference sequence). Trimming removed 7 bases from V and 8 bases from J, with 12 bases in between. CDR3 length equals 12 residues. Written as DNA, the CDR3 is TGTGCCAGCACCAATGTGGGGGATGAGCAGTTCTTC. It codes for CASTNVGDEQFF.

This chain links TRBV6-5 with TRBJ2-4; D may match TRBD1 or TRBD2 (6 bases each). Near its end, the DNA agrees better with TRBJ2-5, so the J call may be wrong. Per the germline V gene, CDR1 is MNHEY and CDR2 is SVGAGI. The CDR3 length is 16 residues. The CDR3 DNA is TGTGCCAGCAGTTCCCCTTCGGAGTCGGGGGCGGAGACCCAGTACTTC. Translating it yields CASSSPSESGAETQYF.

This clonotype appeared a few times. V and J are TRBV12-5 and TRBJ1-1, with 7 positions matching TRBD1. The CDR3 totals 16 residues. V lost 3 bases to trimming and J lost 3 bases; unmatched junction nucleotides: 10. The V gene's germline CDR1 is LGHNT and CDR2 FRNRAP. The CDR3 DNA is TGTGCTAGTGGTTTAGTGAAGGGGGCTGGGGACACTGAAGCTTTCTTT. This encodes CASGLVKGAGDTEAFF. The whole variable domain, filled in from reference TRBV12-5 and TRBJ1-1, reads DARVTQTPRHKVTEMGQEVTMRCQPILGHNTVFWYRQTMMQGLELLAYFRNRAPLDDSGMPKDRFSAEMPDATLATLKIQPSEPRDSAVYFCASGLVKGAGDTEAFFGQGTRLTVV.

The genes are TRBV13 and TRBJ1-6; 8 bases line up with TRBD1. J was trimmed by 13 bases and V by 6 bases; bases with no gene match: 8. The germline CDR1 and CDR2 sequences are PRHDT and FYEKMQ (reference sequence). The length of the CDR3 is 13 residues. CDR3 in amino acids: CASSGQGERPLHF. CDR3 nucleotides: TGTGCCAGCAGTGGACAGGGAGAAAGGCCCCTCCACTTT.